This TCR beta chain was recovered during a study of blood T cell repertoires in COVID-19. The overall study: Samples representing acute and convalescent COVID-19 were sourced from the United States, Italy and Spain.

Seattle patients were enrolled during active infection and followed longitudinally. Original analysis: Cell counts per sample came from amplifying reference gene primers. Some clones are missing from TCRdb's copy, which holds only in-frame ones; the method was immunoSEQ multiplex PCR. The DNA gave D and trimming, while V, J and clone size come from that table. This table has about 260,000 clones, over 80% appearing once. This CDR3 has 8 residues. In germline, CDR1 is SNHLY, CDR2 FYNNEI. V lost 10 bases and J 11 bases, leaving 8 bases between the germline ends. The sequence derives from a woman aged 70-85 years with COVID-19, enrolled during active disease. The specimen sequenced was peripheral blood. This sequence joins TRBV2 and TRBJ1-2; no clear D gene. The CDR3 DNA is TGTGCCAATCTCGGTTACACCTTC. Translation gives CANLGYTF.